This record covers a single T cell receptor (beta chain). Germline CDR1 and CDR2: MNHEY and SVGAGI. After removal of 2 bases from V and 8 bases from J, the junction contained 8 bases not matched to a gene. There are 14 residues in the CDR3. This record belongs to a study of blood T cell repertoires in COVID-19. TCRdb's copy holds only in-frame clones and misses some; the assay was immunoSEQ multiplex PCR. The top ten clones hold 5.5% to 8.5% of a sample with under 200,000 clones, less than 90% of them seen once. The receptor was derived from a woman aged 45-65 years who had recovered from COVID-19. The gene calls are TRBV6-5 and TRBJ1-1; 7 bases fit TRBD1. The sequenced sample consisted of PBMCs or T cells enriched from blood (not recorded which). CDR3 sequence reads: CASSYRQGSIEAFF. The DNA for the CDR3 is TGTGCCAGCAGTTACCGACAGGGAAGCATCGAAGCTTTCTTT.